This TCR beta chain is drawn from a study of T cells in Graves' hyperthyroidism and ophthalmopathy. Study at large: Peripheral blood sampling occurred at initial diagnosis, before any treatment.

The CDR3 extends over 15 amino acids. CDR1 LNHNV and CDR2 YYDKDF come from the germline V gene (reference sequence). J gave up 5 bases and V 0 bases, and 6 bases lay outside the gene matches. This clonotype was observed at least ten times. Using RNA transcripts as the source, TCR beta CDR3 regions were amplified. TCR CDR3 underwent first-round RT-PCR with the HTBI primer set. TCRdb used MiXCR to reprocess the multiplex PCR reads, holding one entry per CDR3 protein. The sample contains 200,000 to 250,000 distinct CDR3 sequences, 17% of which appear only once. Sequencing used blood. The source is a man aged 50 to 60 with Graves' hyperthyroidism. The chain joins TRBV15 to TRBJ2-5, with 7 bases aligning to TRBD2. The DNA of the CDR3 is TGTGCCACCAGCAGAGAAATTGGGGGAGGGGAGACCCAGTACTTC. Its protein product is CATSREIGGGETQYF.